This T cell receptor (beta chain) was found in a study of T cells after posttransplantation cyclophosphamide. Findings and limits, study-wide: Donor CD8+ memory clones often dominated recipient blood repertoires at later times. Tissue-infiltrating T cells from skin or gut overlapped little with blood T cells.

The assay was immunoSEQ multiplex PCR, and TCRdb's table has in-frame clones only and misses some. The sample has more than 30,000 clones, just over 90% seen once. Germline CDR1 LNHDA, CDR2 SQIVND (reference sequence). J gave up 7 bases and V 5 bases, and 12 bases lay outside the gene matches. The length of the CDR3 is 16 residues. Cells defined as naive were viable CD3+CD4+ or CD3+CD8+ and CCR7+CD45RA+CD45RO-CD95-CD27+CD28+. Details on this clone: Its antigen is undetermined.

This chain uses TRBV19 with TRBJ1-1, with 11 bases lining up with TRBD1. The sequenced sample was naive CD4+ T cells sorted from PBMCs. This TCR was sampled from a woman aged 55-70 years in good health, CMV-negative, and a related stem cell transplant donor. The CDR3 is CASSPRTGGAALEAFF. As DNA, the CDR3 is TGTGCCAGTAGTCCACGGACAGGGGGCGCCGCCCTTGAAGCTTTCTTT.